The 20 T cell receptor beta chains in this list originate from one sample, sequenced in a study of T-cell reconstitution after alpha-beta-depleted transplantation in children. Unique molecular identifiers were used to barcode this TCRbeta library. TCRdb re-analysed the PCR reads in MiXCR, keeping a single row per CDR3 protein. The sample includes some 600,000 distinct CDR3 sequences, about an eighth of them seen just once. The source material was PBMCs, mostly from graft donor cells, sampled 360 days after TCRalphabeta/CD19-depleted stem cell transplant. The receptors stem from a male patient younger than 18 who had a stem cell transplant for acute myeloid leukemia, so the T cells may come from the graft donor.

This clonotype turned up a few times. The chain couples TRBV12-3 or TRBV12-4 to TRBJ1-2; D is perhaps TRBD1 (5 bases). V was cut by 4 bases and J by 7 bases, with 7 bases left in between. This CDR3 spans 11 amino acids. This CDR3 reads CASSYTGGYTF. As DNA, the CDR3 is TGTGCCAGCAGTTATACAGGTGGCTACACCTTC.

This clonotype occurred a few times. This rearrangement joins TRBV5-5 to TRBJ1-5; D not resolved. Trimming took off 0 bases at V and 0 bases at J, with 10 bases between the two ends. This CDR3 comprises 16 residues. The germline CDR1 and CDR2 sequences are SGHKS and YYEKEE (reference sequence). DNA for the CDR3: TGTGCCAGCAGCTTGGGGGTAGGTTATAGCAATCAGCCCCAGCATTTT. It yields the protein CASSLGVGYSNQPQHF.

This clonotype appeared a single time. As DNA, the CDR3 is TGTGCCAGCAGTTTTTGGCGGTCCCTTGGCTACACCTTC. This gives the protein CASSFWRSLGYTF. The V and J genes are TRBV12-3 or TRBV12-4 and TRBJ1-2; D remains ambiguous. The CDR3 has 13 amino acids. Trimming shortened V by 3 bases and J by 7 bases, and 12 bases separated the two germline ends.

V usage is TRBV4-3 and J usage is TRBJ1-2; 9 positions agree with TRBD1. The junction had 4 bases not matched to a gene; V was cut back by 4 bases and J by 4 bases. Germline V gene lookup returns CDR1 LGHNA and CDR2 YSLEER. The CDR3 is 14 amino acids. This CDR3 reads CASSLTGGVYGYTF. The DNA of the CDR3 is TGCGCCAGCAGCCTAACAGGGGGCGTCTATGGCTACACCTTC.

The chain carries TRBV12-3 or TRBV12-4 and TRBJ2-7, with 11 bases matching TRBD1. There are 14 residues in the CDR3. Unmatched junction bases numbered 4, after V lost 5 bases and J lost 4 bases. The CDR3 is CASSRGTGGYEQYF. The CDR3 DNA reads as TGTGCCAGCAGTCGAGGGACAGGGGGGTACGAGCAGTACTTC.

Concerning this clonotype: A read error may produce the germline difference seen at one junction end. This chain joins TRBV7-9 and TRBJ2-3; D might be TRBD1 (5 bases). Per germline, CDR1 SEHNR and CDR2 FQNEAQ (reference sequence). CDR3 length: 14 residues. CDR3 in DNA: TGTGCCAGCAGTTTAGAACAGGCGACAGATACGCAGTATTTT. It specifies CASSLEQATDTQYF.

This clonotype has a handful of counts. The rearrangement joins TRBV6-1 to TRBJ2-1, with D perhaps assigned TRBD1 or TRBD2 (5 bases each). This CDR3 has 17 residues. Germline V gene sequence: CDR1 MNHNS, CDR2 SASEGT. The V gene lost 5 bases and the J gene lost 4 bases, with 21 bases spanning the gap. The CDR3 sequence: CASSITGPPSKYNEQFF. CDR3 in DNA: TGTGCCAGCAGTATCACGGGGCCACCCTCGAAATACAATGAGCAGTTCTTC.

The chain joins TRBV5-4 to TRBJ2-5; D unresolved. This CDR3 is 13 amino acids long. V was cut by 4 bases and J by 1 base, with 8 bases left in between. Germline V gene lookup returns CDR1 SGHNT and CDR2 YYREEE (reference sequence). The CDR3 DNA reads TGTGCCAGCAGCCCTGAGGTCCAAGAGACCCAGTACTTC. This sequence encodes CASSPEVQETQYF.

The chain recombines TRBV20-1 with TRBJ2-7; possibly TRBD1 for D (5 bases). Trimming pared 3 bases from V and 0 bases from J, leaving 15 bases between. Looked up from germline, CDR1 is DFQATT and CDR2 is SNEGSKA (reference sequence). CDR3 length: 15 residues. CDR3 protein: CSASRQHGNSYEQYF. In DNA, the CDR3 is TGCAGTGCTAGCAGACAGCATGGGAACTCCTACGAGCAGTACTTC.

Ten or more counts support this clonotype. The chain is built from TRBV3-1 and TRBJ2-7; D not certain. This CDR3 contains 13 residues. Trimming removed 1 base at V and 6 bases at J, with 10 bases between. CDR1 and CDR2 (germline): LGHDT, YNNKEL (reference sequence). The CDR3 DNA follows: TGTGCCAGCAGCCAAGTCTTCGGGTCCGAGCAGTACTTC. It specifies CASSQVFGSEQYF.

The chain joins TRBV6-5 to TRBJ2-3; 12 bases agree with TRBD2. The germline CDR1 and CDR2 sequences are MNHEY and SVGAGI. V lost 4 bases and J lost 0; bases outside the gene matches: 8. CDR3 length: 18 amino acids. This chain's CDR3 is CASSSTPTSGGSTDTQYF. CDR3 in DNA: TGTGCCAGCAGTTCGACCCCGACTAGCGGGGGAAGCACAGATACGCAGTATTTT.

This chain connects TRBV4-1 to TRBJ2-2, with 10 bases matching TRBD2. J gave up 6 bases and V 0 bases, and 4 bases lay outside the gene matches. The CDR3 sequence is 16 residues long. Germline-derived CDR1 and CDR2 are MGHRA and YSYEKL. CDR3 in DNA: TGCGCCAGCAGCCAAGATAGGAGCGGGGGGGCCGGGGAGCTGTTTTTT. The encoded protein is CASSQDRSGGAGELFF.

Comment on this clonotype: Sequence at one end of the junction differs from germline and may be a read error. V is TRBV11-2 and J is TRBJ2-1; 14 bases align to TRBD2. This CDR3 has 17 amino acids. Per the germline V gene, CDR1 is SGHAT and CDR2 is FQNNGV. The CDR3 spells CASSSLTGTSGRNDQFF. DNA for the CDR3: TGTGCCAGCAGCTCCCTAACCGGGACTAGCGGGAGAAATGATCAGTTCTTC.

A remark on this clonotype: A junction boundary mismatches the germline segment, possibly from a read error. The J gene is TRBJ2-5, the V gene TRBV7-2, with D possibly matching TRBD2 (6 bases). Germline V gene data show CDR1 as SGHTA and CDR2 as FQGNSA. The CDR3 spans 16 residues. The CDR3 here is CASSLAAGIWAETEYF. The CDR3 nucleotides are TGTGCCAGCAGCTTAGCGGCGGGGATTTGGGCAGAGACCGAGTACTTC.

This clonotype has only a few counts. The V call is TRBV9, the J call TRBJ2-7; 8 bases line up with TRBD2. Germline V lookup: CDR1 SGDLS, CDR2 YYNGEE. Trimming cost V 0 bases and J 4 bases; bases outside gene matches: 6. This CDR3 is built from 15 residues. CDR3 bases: TGTGCCAGCAGCGTAGGAAGTAGCGGGAATTACGAGCAGTACTTC. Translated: CASSVGSSGNYEQYF. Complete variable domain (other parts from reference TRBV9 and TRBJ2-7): DSGVTQTPKHLITATGQRVTLRCSPRSGDLSVYWYQQSLDQGLQFLIQYYNGEERAKGNILERFSAQQFPDLHSELNLSSLELGDSALYFCASSVGSSGNYEQYFGPGTRLTVT.

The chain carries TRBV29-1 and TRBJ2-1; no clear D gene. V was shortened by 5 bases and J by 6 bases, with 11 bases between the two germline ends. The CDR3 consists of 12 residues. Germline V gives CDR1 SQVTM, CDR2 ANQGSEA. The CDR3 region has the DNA TGCAGCGTTTCTCCGGGTGGCAATGAGCAGTTCTTC. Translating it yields CSVSPGGNEQFF.

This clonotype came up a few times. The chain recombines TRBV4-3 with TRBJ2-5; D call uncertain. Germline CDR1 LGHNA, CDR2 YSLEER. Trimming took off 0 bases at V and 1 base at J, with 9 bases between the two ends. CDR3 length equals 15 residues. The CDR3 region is CASSQDRLPQETQYF. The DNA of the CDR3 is TGCGCCAGCAGCCAAGATAGACTCCCCCAAGAGACCCAGTACTTC.

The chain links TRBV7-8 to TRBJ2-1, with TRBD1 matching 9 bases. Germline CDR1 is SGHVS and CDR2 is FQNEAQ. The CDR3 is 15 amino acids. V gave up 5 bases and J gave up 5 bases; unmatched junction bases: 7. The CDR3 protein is CASSIRRTGDNEQFF. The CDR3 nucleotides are TGTGCCAGCAGCATCCGCCGGACAGGGGACAATGAGCAGTTCTTC.

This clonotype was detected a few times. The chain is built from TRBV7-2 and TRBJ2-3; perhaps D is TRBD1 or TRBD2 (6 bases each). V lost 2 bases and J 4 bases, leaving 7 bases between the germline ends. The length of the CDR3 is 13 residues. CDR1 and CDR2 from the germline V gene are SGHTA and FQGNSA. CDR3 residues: CASSLRGPDTQYF. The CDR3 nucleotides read TGTGCCAGCAGCTTACGGGGGCCAGATACGCAGTATTTT.

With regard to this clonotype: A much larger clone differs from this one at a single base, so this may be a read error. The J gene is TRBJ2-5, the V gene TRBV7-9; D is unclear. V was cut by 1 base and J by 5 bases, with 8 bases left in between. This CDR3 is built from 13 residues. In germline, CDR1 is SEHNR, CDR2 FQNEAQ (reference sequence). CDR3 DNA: TGTGCCAGCAGCTTAGGCTTCAGGGAGACCCAGTACTTC. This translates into CASSLGFRETQYF. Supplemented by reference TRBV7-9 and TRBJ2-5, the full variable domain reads DTGVSQNPRHKITKRGQNVTFRCDPISEHNRLYWYRQTLGQGPEFLTYFQNEAQLEKSRLLSDRFSAERPKGSFSTLEIQRTEQGDSAMYLCASSLGFRETQYFGPGTRLLVL.